The 8 T cell receptor beta chains below were found in one sample sequenced in a study of cytomegalovirus exposure and HLA in healthy donors. TCRdb keeps only in-frame clones here, not all; method: immunoSEQ multiplex PCR. The sample lists roughly 300,000 clones, around 87% occurring once. The specimen was PBMCs. These receptor sequences come from a woman under 40 in good health and CMV-seropositive.

The chain joins TRBV28 to TRBJ1-5; no firm D call. The CDR3 covers 15 residues. V was cut by 6 bases and J by 1 base, with 13 bases left in between. The germline V gene encodes CDR1 MDHEN and CDR2 SYDVKM. CDR3 sequence (DNA): TGTGCCAGCAGCGCTGCCCCACGGAGCAATCAGCCCCAGCATTTT. Protein: CASSAAPRSNQPQHF.

The V and J genes are TRBV18 and TRBJ1-1; possible D gene TRBD1, 6 bases. Trimming removed 4 bases at V and 4 bases at J, with 13 bases between. Germline assignment: CDR1 KGHSH and CDR2 LQKENI. This CDR3 spans 14 amino acids. CDR3 bases: TGTGCCAGCTCACTCCGACAGGCCATCACTGAAGCTTTCTTT. Residues: CASSLRQAITEAFF.

This clone occurred once. V usage is TRBV6-6 and J usage is TRBJ1-1; 8 bases agree with TRBD1. The CDR3 contains 13 residues. The germline CDR1 and CDR2 sequences are MNHNY and SVGAGI (reference sequence). V lost 7 bases and J lost 4; bases outside the gene matches: 5. The CDR3 bases are TGTGCCAGCATCGCGGACAGGGCCACTGAAGCTTTCTTT. It translates to CASIADRATEAFF.

V and J are TRBV6-5 and TRBJ2-1, with 7 bases lining up with TRBD2. The V segment lost 2 bases and the J segment 0 bases; nucleotides outside the gene matches: 1. CDR3 length: 15 amino acids. Germline-derived CDR1 and CDR2 are MNHEY and SVGAGI. CDR3 nucleotide sequence: TGTGCCAGCAGTTACGGACTAGACTCCTACAATGAGCAGTTCTTC. It is translated as CASSYGLDSYNEQFF.

This clone has only a few counts. The chain joins TRBV19 to TRBJ2-5; no reliable D call. Per the germline V gene, CDR1 is LNHDA and CDR2 is SQIVND (reference sequence). The germline V and J ends were trimmed by 0 bases and 7 bases, with 9 bases remaining between them. The CDR3 sequence is 13 residues long. CDR3 nucleotides: TGTGCCAGTAGTATAGAAGCGACCGCGACCCAGTACTTC. Residues: CASSIEATATQYF. The variable domain in full, completed from reference TRBV19 and TRBJ2-5, reads DGGITQSPKYLFRKEGQNVTLSCEQNLNHDAMYWYRQDPGQGLRLIYYSQIVNDFQKGDIAEGYSVSREKKESFPLTVTSAQKNPTAFYLCASSIEATATQYFGPGTRLLVL.

This sequence joins TRBV28 and TRBJ1-2; 8 nucleotides align to TRBD1. Germline loops: CDR1 MDHEN, CDR2 SYDVKM. V was clipped by 2 bases and J by 8 bases; unmatched bases: 13. The CDR3 runs to 16 residues. The CDR3, as DNA: TGTGCCAGCAGTTTACTCGACACCTCGCCAGGGGGCGGCTACACCTTC. Its translation is CASSLLDTSPGGGYTF.

This clone occurred once. This rearrangement joins TRBV7-2 to TRBJ2-1; TRBD2 agrees at 7 bases. This CDR3 is built from 16 residues. Germline V lookup: CDR1 SGHTA, CDR2 FQGNSA. Trimming removed 2 bases from V and 2 bases from J; junction bases left unmatched: 6. CDR3 in DNA: TGTGCCAGCAGCTTACCCGGGAGGAGGACCTACAATGAGCAGTTCTTC. Its translation: CASSLPGRRTYNEQFF.

This clone showed up just once. This chain uses TRBV4-2 with TRBJ2-7, with 9 positions matching TRBD2. This CDR3 region has 17 residues. The V gene's germline CDR1 is LGHNA and CDR2 YNFKEQ. Trimming took 0 bases from V and 1 from J; bases not matched to a gene: 7. CDR3 residues: CASSQEPSGEASYEQYF. CDR3 sequence (DNA): TGTGCCAGCAGCCAAGAGCCTAGCGGGGAGGCTTCCTACGAGCAGTACTTC.